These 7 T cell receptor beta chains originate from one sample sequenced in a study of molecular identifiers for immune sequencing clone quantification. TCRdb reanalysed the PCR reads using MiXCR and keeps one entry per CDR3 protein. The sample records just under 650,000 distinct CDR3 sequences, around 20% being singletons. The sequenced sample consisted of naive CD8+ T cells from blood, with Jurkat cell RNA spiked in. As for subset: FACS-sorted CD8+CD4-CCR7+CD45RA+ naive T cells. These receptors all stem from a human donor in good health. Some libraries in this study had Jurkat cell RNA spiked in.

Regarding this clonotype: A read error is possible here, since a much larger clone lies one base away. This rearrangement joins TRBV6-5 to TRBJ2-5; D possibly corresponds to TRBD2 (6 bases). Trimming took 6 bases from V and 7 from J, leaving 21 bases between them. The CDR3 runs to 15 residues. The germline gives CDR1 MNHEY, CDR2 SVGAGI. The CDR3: CASRRTTGVGGTQYF. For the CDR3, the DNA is TGTGCCAGCAGGAGGACCACGGGGGTGGGAGGGACCCAGTACTTC.

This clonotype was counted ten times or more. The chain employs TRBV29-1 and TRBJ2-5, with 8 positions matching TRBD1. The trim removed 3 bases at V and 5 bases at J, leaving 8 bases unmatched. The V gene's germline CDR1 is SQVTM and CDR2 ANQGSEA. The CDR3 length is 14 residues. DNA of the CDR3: TGCAGCGTTGACGGCAGGGGGCCGATGGAGACCCAGTACTTC. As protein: CSVDGRGPMETQYF.

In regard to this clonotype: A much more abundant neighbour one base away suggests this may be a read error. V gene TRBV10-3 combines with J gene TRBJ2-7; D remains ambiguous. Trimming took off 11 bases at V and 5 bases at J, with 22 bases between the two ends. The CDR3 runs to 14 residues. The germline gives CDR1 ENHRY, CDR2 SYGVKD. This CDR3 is CAPKIVHLPHEQYF. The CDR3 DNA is TGTGCCCCGAAGATTGTACATCTACCCCACGAGCAGTACTTC.

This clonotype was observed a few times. CDR3 region: CASSESGVPQFF. Here the CDR3 DNA reads TGTGCCAGCAGTGAATCCGGAGTCCCCCAGTTCTTC. The rearrangement links TRBV25-1 to TRBJ2-1; D not resolved. The CDR3 runs 12 residues. In germline, CDR1 is MGHDK, CDR2 SYGVNS. V lost 1 base, J lost 13 bases, and 11 bases lay in between. The full variable domain, rest sourced from reference TRBV25-1 and TRBJ2-1, is EADIYQTPRYLVIGTGKKITLECSQTMGHDKMYWYQQDPGMELHLIHYSYGVNSTEKGDLSSESTVSRIRTEHFPLTLESARPSHTSQYLCASSESGVPQFFGPGTRLTVL.

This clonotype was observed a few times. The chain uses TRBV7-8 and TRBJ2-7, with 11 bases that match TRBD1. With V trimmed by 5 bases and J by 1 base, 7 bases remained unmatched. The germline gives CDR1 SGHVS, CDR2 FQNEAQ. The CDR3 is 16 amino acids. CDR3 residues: CASSTRTGGASYEQYF. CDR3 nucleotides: TGTGCCAGCAGCACCCGGACAGGGGGCGCATCCTACGAGCAGTACTTC. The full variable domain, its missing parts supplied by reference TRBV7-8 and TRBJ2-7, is GAGVSQSPRYKVAKRGQDVALRCDPISGHVSLFWYQQALGQGPEFLTYFQNEAQLDKSGLPSDRFFAERPEGSVSTLKIQRTQQEDSAVYLCASSTRTGGASYEQYFGPGTRLTVT.

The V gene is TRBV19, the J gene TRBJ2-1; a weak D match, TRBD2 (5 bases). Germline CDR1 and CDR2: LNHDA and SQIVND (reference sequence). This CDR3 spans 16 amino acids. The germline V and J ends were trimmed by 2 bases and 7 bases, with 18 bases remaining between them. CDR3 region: CASSIQSGRAFNEQFF. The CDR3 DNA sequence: TGTGCCAGTAGTATACAGTCGGGGAGAGCTTTTAATGAGCAGTTCTTC.

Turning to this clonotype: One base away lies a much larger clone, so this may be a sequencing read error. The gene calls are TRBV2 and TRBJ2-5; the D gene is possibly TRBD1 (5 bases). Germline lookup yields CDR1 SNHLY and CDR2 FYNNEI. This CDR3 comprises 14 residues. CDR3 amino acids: CAGRDMDGQETQYF. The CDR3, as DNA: TGTGCCGGCAGGGATATGGACGGCCAAGAGACCCAGTACTTC.